This record concerns one TCR beta chain sequence. What it binds is unknown. Trimming took 4 bases from V and 8 from J; bases not matched to a gene: 9. This CDR3 is 15 amino acids long. Germline CDR1 SGHAT, CDR2 FQNNGV. The data were obtained in a study of T cell responses to AZD1222 COVID-19 vaccine. The study, taken as a whole, reports: Donors were chiefly white British, with a greater number of females, and clonal diversity was perhaps underestimated. Only a handful of AZD1222 recipients were seropositive at baseline.

Repertoires were generated with immunoSEQ multiplex PCR, while TCRdb's copy carries only in-frame clones and drops some. This sample has around 250,000 clones; 85% to 95% occur once, and the top ten carry less than 0.65%. The sequence came from an adult in good health. The rearrangement uses TRBV11-2 and TRBJ1-4, with TRBD1 identical over 8 bases. Sequences were derived from peripheral blood, sampled on day 0 of AZD1222 vaccination. The CDR3 region has the DNA TGTGCCAGCAGCTCCCCCGGACAGGGATTGGAAAAACTGTTTTTT. Protein: CASSSPGQGLEKLFF. The variable domain in full, completed from reference TRBV11-2 and TRBJ1-4, reads EAGVAQSPRYKIIEKRQSVAFWCNPISGHATLYWYQQILGQGPKLLIQFQNNGVVDDSQLPKDRFSAERLKGVDSTLKIQPAKLEDSAVYLCASSSPGQGLEKLFFGSGTQLSVL.